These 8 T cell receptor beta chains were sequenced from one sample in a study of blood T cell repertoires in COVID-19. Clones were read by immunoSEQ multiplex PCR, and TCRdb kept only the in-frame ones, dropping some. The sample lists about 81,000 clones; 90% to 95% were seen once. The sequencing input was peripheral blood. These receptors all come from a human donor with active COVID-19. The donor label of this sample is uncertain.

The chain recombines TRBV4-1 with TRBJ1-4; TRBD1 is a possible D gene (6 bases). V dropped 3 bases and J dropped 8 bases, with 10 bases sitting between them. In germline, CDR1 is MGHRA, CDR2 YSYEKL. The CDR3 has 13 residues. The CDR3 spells CASSHRTDEKLFF. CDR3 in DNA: TGCGCCAGCAGCCACCGGACAGACGAAAAACTGTTTTTT.

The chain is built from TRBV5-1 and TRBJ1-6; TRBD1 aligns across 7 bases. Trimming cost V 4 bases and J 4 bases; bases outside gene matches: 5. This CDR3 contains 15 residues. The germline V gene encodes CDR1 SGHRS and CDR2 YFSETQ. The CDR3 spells CASSLTGSYNSPLHF. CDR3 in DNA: TGCGCCAGCAGCCTGACAGGGTCATATAATTCACCCCTCCACTTT.

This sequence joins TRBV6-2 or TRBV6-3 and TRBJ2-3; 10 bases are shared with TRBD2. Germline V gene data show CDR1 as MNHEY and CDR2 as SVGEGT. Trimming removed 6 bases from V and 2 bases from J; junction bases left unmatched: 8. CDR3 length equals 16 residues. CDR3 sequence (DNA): TGTGCCAGCAGCCTCCGACTAGCGGGCACCACAGATACGCAGTATTTT. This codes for CASSLRLAGTTDTQYF.

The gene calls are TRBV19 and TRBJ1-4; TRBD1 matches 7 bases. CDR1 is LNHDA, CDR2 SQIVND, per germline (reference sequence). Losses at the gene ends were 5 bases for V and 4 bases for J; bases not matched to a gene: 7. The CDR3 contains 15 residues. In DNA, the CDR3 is TGTGCCAGTAGTGGGGGGACAGATCGTAATGAAAAACTGTTTTTT. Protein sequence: CASSGGTDRNEKLFF.

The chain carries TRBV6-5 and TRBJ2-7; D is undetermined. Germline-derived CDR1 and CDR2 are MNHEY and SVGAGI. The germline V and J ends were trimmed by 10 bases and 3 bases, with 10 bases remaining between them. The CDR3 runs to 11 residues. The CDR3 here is CAKKLYYEQYF. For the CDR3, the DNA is TGTGCCAAAAAACTCTACTACGAGCAGTACTTC.

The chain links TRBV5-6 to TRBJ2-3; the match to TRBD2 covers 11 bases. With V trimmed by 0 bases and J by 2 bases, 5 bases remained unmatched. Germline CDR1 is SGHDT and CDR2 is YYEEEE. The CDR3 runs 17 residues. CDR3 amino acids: CASSLAASGGNTDTQYF. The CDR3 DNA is TGTGCCAGCAGCTTGGCGGCTAGCGGGGGGAACACAGATACGCAGTATTTT. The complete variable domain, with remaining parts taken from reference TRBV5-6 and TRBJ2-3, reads DAGVTQSPTHLIKTRGQQVTLRCSPKSGHDTVSWYQQALGQGPQFIFQYYEEEERQRGNFPDRFSGHQFPNYSSELNVNALLLGDSALYLCASSLAASGGNTDTQYFGPGTRLTVL.

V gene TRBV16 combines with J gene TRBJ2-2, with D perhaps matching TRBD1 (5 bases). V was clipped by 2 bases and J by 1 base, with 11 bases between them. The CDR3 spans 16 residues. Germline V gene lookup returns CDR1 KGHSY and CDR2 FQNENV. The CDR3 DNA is TGTGCCAGCAGCCAACGACAGCTATTGAACACCGGGGAGCTGTTTTTT. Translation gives CASSQRQLLNTGELFF.

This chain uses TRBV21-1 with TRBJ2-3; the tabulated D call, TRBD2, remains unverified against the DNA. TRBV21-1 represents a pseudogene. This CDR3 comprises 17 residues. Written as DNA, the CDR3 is TGTGCCAGCAGCAAACTGCCTAGCGGAGCCCACACAGATACGCAGTATTTT. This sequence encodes CASSKLPSGAHTDTQYF.